This section outlines one TCR beta chain sequence together with its context. The CDR3 is made up of 15 amino acids. Trimming stripped 3 bases from V and 1 base from J, with 10 bases between. The germline CDR1 and CDR2 sequences are LGHNA and YSLEER. The entry originates in a study of blood T cell repertoires in COVID-19. Clones were read by immunoSEQ multiplex PCR, and TCRdb kept only the in-frame ones, dropping some. This table has under 150,000 clones, 84% appearing once. The chain links TRBV4-3 to TRBJ1-5; D is possibly TRBD1 (6 bases). This sequence was found in a man in his fifties in a cohort exposed to, infected with or recovered from COVID-19 (not recorded which). Sequenced sample: PBMCs or T cells enriched from blood (not recorded which). CDR3 bases: TGCGCCAGCAGCCAGTGGCAGGGGAGCAATCAGCCCCAGCATTTT. Translation: CASSQWQGSNQPQHF.